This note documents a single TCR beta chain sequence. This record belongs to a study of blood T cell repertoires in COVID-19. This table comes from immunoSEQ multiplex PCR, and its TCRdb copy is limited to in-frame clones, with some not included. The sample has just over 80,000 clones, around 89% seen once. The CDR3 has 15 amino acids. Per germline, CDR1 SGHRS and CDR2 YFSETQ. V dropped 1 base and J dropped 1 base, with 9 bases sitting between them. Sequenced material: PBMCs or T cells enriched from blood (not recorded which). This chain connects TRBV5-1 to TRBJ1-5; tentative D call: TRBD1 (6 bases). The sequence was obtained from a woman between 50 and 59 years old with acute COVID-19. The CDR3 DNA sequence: TGCGCCAGCAGCTTGAATGGACAGAGCAATCAGCCCCAGCATTTT. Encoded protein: CASSLNGQSNQPQHF.